A single sample is the source of the 14 T cell receptor beta chains below, sequenced in a study of regulatory T cells in long-lasting Graves disease. TCR beta libraries were built with iRepertoire HTBI primers and Arm-PCR of CDR3 regions. MiXCR, applied by TCRdb to the multiplex PCR reads, yields one record per CDR3 protein. The sample records some 430,000 distinct CDR3 sequences, roughly a fifth being singletons. Time point reported: persistent/refractory GD, antithyroid drugs over 5 years with positive TRAb. PBMCs provided the RNA from which the TCR library was made. The sample in question was peripheral blood mononuclear cells (PBMCs), obtained when the disease was refractory, from a patient treated with antithyroid drugs. These TCRs come from a female donor with Graves disease.

The table lists this clonotype with many counts. The chain combines TRBV28 with TRBJ2-7, with 13 bases that match TRBD2. Per germline, CDR1 MDHEN and CDR2 SYDVKM. V dropped 1 base and J dropped 4; count of bases not matched to a gene: 4. CDR3 length: 16 residues. The CDR3 DNA sequence: TGTGCCAGCAGTTTATCTAGACTAGCGGGAGGTTACGAGCAGTACTTC. This sequence encodes CASSLSRLAGGYEQYF.

This clonotype appeared a few times. The V and J genes are TRBV28 and TRBJ2-7, with D hard to call. Trimming took 3 bases from V and 6 from J, leaving 12 bases between them. Germline values: CDR1 MDHEN, CDR2 SYDVKM. This CDR3 comprises 13 residues. The CDR3 DNA reads TGTGCCAGCAGTTTTCTCACCGGGCGCGAGCAGTACTTC. The encoded protein is CASSFLTGREQYF.

This clonotype came up many times. V is TRBV2 and J is TRBJ1-4, with D uncertain. Germline-derived CDR1 and CDR2 are SNHLY and FYNNEI. V was clipped by 4 bases and J by 8 bases, with 8 bases between them. The CDR3 extends over 12 amino acids. The CDR3 nucleotides are TGTGCCAGCAGTGGGATCGGAGAAAAACTGTTTTTT. Translation gives CASSGIGEKLFF.

This clonotype was observed many times. The rearrangement joins TRBV27 to TRBJ2-5; no reliable D call. CDR1 MNHEY and CDR2 SMNVEV come from the germline V gene (reference sequence). CDR3 length equals 15 residues. V lost 0 bases, J lost 2 bases, and 10 bases lay in between. CDR3 sequence reads: CASSLSRTHQETQYF. For the CDR3, the DNA is TGTGCCAGCAGTTTATCGCGAACGCATCAAGAGACCCAGTACTTC.

This clonotype was counted ten times or more. This chain connects TRBV6-1 to TRBJ2-7, with D perhaps assigned TRBD1 or TRBD2 (7 bases each). Looked up from germline, CDR1 is MNHNS and CDR2 is SASEGT. Trimming shortened V by 5 bases and J by 4 bases, and 15 bases separated the two germline ends. This CDR3 spans 14 amino acids. CDR3 in amino acids: CASSQGGLSYEQYF. The CDR3 region has the DNA TGTGCCAGCAGTCAGGGGGGGTTATCGTACGAGCAGTACTTC.

This clonotype was seen repeatedly, ten times or more. The V gene is TRBV28, the J gene TRBJ2-7; D may be TRBD2 (6 bases). This CDR3 region has 16 residues. Per germline, CDR1 MDHEN and CDR2 SYDVKM. The V gene lost 3 bases and the J gene lost 6 bases, with 21 bases spanning the gap. The CDR3 protein is CASSFGRWGGKVEQYF. The CDR3 DNA reads TGTGCCAGCAGTTTCGGGCGCTGGGGCGGGAAGGTCGAGCAGTACTTC.

The CDR3, as DNA: TGCAGTGCTGATAGACAGATTTTGGGTTTGCCTGAAGCTTTCTTT. It specifies CSADRQILGLPEAFF. The gene calls are TRBV20-1 and TRBJ1-1; D possibly corresponds to TRBD1 (5 bases). The CDR3 consists of 15 residues. Trimming stripped 5 bases from V and 6 bases from J, with 22 bases between. Germline CDR1 is DFQATT and CDR2 is SNEGSKA (reference sequence).

In the case of this clonotype: This may be a read error, as it is one base from a much larger clone. The genes are TRBV6-2 or TRBV6-3 and TRBJ1-1; D is undetermined. CDR1 is MNHEY, CDR2 SVGEGT, per germline. This CDR3 is built from 13 residues. V lost 5 bases and J 4 bases, leaving 11 bases between the germline ends. Here the CDR3 DNA reads TGTGCCAGCAGTAGACCGAGCCTCACTGAAGCTTTCTTT. Its protein product is CASSRPSLTEAFF.

This clonotype was seen a handful of times. The CDR3 coding sequence is TGTGCCAGTAGTAGCAAGCGGAGTCAGCCCCAGCATTTT. Its translation is CASSSKRSQPQHF. The gene calls are TRBV19 and TRBJ1-5, with unresolved D. V was pared by 4 bases and J by 6 bases, with 10 bases between. The CDR3 consists of 13 residues. Germline CDR1 and CDR2: LNHDA and SQIVND (reference sequence).

This clonotype was observed a handful of times. An end of the junction does not agree with germline; a read error may underlie this. This chain connects TRBV5-1 to TRBJ2-2; the D gene is possibly TRBD2 (5 bases). Germline assignment: CDR1 SGHRS and CDR2 YFSETQ. There are 15 residues in the CDR3. The CDR3 bases are TGCGCCAGCAGCTTGGTGTTCCTTGATCCCGGGGAGCTGTCTTTT. Amino acids: CASSLVFLDPGELSF. Based on the CDR3 plus reference TRBV5-1 and TRBJ2-2, the full variable domain is KAGVTQTPRYLIKTRGQQVTLSCSPISGHRSVSWYQQTPGQGLQFLFEYFSETQRNKGNFPGRFSGRQFSNSRSEMNVSTLELGDSALYLCASSLVFLDPGELSFGEGSRLTVL.

This clonotype has ten or more counts. The V call is TRBV27, the J call TRBJ2-5; 9 bases are a match to TRBD1. The CDR3 sequence is 15 residues long. Germline lookup yields CDR1 MNHEY and CDR2 SMNVEV (reference sequence). After removal of 5 bases from V and 1 base from J, the junction contained 5 bases not matched to a gene. The CDR3 DNA sequence: TGTGCCAGCAGTGGGACAGGGAACATCCAAGAGACCCAGTACTTC. Translating it yields CASSGTGNIQETQYF.

The chain combines TRBV7-9 with TRBJ2-7, with 9 bases that match TRBD1. The V and J ends lost 5 bases and 0 bases, in that order; junction bases with no gene match: 2. Per the germline V gene, CDR1 is SEHNR and CDR2 is FQNEAQ (reference sequence). The CDR3 totals 14 residues. This CDR3 is CASSTGGRSYEQYF. The CDR3 DNA reads as TGTGCCAGCAGCACAGGGGGCCGCTCCTACGAGCAGTACTTC. Complete variable domain (other parts from reference TRBV7-9 and TRBJ2-7): DTGVSQNPRHKITKRGQNVTFRCDPISEHNRLYWYRQTLGQGPEFLTYFQNEAQLEKSRLLSDRFSAERPKGSFSTLEIQRTEQGDSAMYLCASSTGGRSYEQYFGPGTRLTVT.

This clonotype was counted ten times or more. V is TRBV6-2 or TRBV6-3 and J is TRBJ1-2; D remains unclear. V dropped 10 bases and J dropped 4 bases, with 13 bases sitting between them. Germline V CDR1 and CDR2: MNHEY, SVGEGT. The CDR3 contains 12 residues. The CDR3 region is CATESGVYGYTF. As DNA, the CDR3 is TGTGCCACCGAGAGTGGGGTCTATGGCTACACCTTC.

At least ten counts were recorded for this clonotype. This chain connects TRBV7-8 to TRBJ2-5; D might be TRBD1 (6 bases). With 3 bases removed from V and 4 bases from J, the gap between germline ends came to 12 bases. The length of the CDR3 is 14 residues. Germline values: CDR1 SGHVS, CDR2 FQNEAQ. The CDR3 sequence is CASSFPNRAETQYF. CDR3 DNA sequence: TGTGCCAGCAGCTTCCCCAACAGGGCAGAGACCCAGTACTTC.